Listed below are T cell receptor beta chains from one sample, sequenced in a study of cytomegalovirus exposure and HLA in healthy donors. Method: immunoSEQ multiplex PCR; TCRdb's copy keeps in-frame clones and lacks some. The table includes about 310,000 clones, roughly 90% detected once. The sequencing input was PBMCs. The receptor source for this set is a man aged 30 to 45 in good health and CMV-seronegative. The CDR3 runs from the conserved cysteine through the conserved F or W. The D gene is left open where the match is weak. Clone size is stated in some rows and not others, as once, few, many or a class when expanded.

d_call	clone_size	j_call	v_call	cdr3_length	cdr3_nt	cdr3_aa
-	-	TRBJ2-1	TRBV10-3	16	TGTGCCATCAGTGAGTCGTGGGACTTCTCCTACAATGAGCAGTTCTTC	CAISESWDFSYNEQFF
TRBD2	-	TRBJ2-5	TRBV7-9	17	TGTGCCAGCAGCTTTTCCCGGGGGGGGGTCCTCCAAGAGACCCAGTACTTC	CASSFSRGGVLQETQYF
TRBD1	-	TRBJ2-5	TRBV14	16	TGTGCCAGCAGCCATCCGGGACAGGCTTTCCAAGAGACCCAGTACTTC	CASSHPGQAFQETQYF
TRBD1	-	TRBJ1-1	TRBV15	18	TGTGCCACCAGCAGGGGGGTGGGACAGCAAAAAATGAACACTGAAGCTTTCTTT	CATSRGVGQQKMNTEAFF
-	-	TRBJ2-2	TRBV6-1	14	TGTGCCAGCAGTAGTTCAGGTTACACCGGGGAGCTGTTTTTT	CASSSSGYTGELFF
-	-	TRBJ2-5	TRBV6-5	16	TGTGCCAGCAGTTACTCGAAAAGCGACAGACAAGAGACCCAGTACTTC	CASSYSKSDRQETQYF
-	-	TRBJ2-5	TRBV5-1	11	TGCGCCAGCAGCCCCGGAGAGACCCAGTACTTC	CASSPGETQYF
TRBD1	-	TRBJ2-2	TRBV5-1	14	TGCGCCAGCCGGACAGGTCCGAACACCGGGGAGCTGTTTTTT	CASRTGPNTGELFF
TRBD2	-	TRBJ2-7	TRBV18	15	TGTGCCAGCTCAGGCGGGACTAGCGGATCCTACGAGCAGTACTTC	CASSGGTSGSYEQYF
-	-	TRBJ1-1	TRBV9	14	TGTGCCAGCAGCGTAGGGACTAACCTCCTTGAAGCTTTCTTT	CASSVGTNLLEAFF
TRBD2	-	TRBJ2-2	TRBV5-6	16	TGTGCCAGCAGCTCACGGACTAGCGGGGCACCCGGGGAGCTGTTTTTT	CASSSRTSGAPGELFF
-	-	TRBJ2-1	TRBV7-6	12	TGTGCCAGCAGCGCCCGGCGGGATGAGCAGTTCTTC	CASSARRDEQFF
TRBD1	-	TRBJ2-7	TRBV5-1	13	TGCGCCAGCAGCTCCGGACAGGGCTACGAGCAGTACTTC	CASSSGQGYEQYF
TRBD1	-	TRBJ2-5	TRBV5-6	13	TGTGCCAGCAGGGGGGACAGGGAAGAGACCCAGTACTTC	CASRGDREETQYF
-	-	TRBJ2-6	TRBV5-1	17	TGCGCCAGCAGCTCCTCAATACAGTTCTCTGGGGCCAACGTCCTGACTTTC	CASSSSIQFSGANVLTF
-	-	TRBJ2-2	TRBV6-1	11	TGTGCCAGCCGATATCTAGGGGAGCTGTTTTTT	CASRYLGELFF
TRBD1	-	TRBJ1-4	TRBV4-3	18	TGCGCCAGCAGCCAAGATGATCAAAGGGGGACAGGGTGGGAAAAACTGTTTTTT	CASSQDDQRGTGWEKLFF
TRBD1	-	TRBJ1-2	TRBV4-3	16	TGCGCCAGCAGCCAAGAGGCGCGACAGGGGCTCTATGGCTACACCTTC	CASSQEARQGLYGYTF
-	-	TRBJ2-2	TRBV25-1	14	TGTGCCAGCACCAAGGGGGGGGCGGCCGGGGAGCTGTTTTTT	CASTKGGAAGELFF
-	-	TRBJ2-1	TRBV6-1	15	TGTGCCAGCAGTGAGAGGACGGGGAGGAAGGATGAGCAGTTCTTC	CASSERTGRKDEQFF
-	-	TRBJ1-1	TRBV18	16	TGTGCCAGCTCACCGAATCAGGGGAACATGAACACTGAAGCTTTCTTT	CASSPNQGNMNTEAFF
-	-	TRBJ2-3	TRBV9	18	TGTGCCAGCAGCGTAGAAGTCGGGGGCGGGGGAGGCACAGATACGCAGTATTTT	CASSVEVGGGGGTDTQYF
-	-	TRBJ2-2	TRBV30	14	TGTGCCTGGAGTTTCGGGTCAGACACCGGGGAGCTGTTTTTT	CAWSFGSDTGELFF
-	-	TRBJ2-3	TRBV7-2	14	TGTGCCAGCAGCCCCGATCCAGGGGCAGATACGCAGTATTTT	CASSPDPGADTQYF
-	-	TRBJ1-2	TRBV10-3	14	TGTGCCATCAGTGAGTCGAGCCCCGGTTATGGCTACACCTTC	CAISESSPGYGYTF
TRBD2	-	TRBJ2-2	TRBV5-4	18	TGTGCCAGCAGCTTGGATTACCCTAGCGGGGGGGTTACCGGGGAGCTGTTTTTT	CASSLDYPSGGVTGELFF
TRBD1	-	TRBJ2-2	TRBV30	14	TGTGCCTGGAGTGGGACAGGGAACACCGGGGAGCTGTTTTTT	CAWSGTGNTGELFF
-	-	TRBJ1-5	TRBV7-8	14	TGTGCCAGCAGCTCACTGAGGCGGAATCAGCCCCAGCATTTT	CASSSLRRNQPQHF
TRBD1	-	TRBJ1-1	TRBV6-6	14	TGTGCCAGCAGTTACCAACAGGGGGTCACTGAAGCTTTCTTT	CASSYQQGVTEAFF
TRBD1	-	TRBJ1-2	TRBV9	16	TGTGCCAGCAGCGTAGAGGGACAGGGCGTTGGCTATGGCTACACCTTC	CASSVEGQGVGYGYTF
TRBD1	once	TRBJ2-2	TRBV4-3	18	TGCGCCAGCAGCCCCCGACAGGGGGGGCTGGTTTATATCGGGGAGCTGTTTTTT	CASSPRQGGLVYIGELFF
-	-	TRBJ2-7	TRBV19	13	TGTGCCAGTAGTATAATAAGAGGCTACGAGCAGTACTTC	CASSIIRGYEQYF
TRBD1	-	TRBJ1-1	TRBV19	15	TGTGCCAGTATCCCACGGGGACAGGGCAACACTGAAGCTTTCTTT	CASIPRGQGNTEAFF
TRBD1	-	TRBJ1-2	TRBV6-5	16	TGTGCCAGCAGTTACTACCGAACAGGGGGCAACTATGGCTACACCTTC	CASSYYRTGGNYGYTF
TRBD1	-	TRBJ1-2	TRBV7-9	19	TGTGCCAGCAGCTTAGCTCGTTTTCGACAGGGGCAAACTAACTATGGCTACACCTTC	CASSLARFRQGQTNYGYTF
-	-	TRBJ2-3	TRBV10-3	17	TGTGCCATCAGTGACCCGGCGGGGCCCGTGGGCACAGATACGCAGTATTTT	CAISDPAGPVGTDTQYF
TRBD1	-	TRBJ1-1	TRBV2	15	TGTGCCAGCAGTAAAGAGGGACAGAGGCTCACTGAAGCTTTCTTT	CASSKEGQRLTEAFF
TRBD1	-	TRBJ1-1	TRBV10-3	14	TGTGCCATCGCAACAGGGGGCGCCGACACTGAAGCTTTCTTT	CAIATGGADTEAFF
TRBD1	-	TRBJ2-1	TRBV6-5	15	TGTGCCAGCAGACTCGACAGGGGGCTGGGCAATGAGCAGTTCTTC	CASRLDRGLGNEQFF
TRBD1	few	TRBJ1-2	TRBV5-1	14	TGCGCCAGCAGCCGGGACAGCTCTAACTATGGCTACACCTTC	CASSRDSSNYGYTF
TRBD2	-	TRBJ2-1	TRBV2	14	TGTGCCAGCAATTCACTAGCGGGGGGCCTGGAGCAGTTCTTC	CASNSLAGGLEQFF
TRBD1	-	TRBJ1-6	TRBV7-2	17	TGTGCCAGCAGCTTACGGGCAGGGGGCGGTATTAATTCACCCCTCCACTTT	CASSLRAGGGINSPLHF
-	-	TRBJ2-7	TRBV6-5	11	TGTGCCAGCAGACAGGGTGGCGAGCAGTACTTC	CASRQGGEQYF
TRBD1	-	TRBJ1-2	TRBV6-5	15	TGTGCCAGCAGTTTCGGGACAGGGCGAACCTATGGCTACACCTTC	CASSFGTGRTYGYTF